This TCR beta chain is from a study of shared clonotypes between healthy human individuals. Study results and caveats: It was the few donors that limited the genetic and exposure-history diversity represented.

Remarks on this clone: Its antigen remains unidentified.

Trimming removed 2 bases from V and 1 base from J, with 14 bases in between. The CDR3 loop spans 16 amino acids. Germline CDR1 MGHRA, CDR2 YSYEKL. Sequenced by immunoSEQ multiplex PCR; TCRdb stores in-frame clones only, minus some. Of about 2.4 million clones listed, approximately 93% are singletons. The chain has TRBV4-1 and TRBJ1-2; D gene uncertain. Sequences were obtained from naive CD4+ T cells from PBMCs. Subset in this sample: CD45RA+ positively selected. This sequence originates from a man between 18 and 35 years old in good health. Some clones in this sample may be carry-over from other donors' samples. Here the CDR3 reads CASSQRAGPGNYGYTF. The CDR3 DNA sequence: TGCGCCAGCAGCCAAAGGGCCGGGCCAGGTAACTATGGCTACACCTTC.